This T cell receptor (beta chain) is drawn from a study of blood T cell repertoires in COVID-19. Original handling: Amplifying reference gene primers gave estimates of nucleated cell counts. TCRdb's table, derived via immunoSEQ multiplex PCR, lists solely in-frame clones and lacks some. V, J and clone size are those of that table, while D and trimming were read from the DNA. Altogether under 200,000 clones are present, more than 60% being singletons, with the ten largest covering roughly 7.5%. V was pared by 4 bases and J by 0 bases, with 4 bases of the junction left unmatched. Germline lookup yields CDR1 MGHRA and CDR2 YSYEKL. The CDR3 runs to 16 residues.

The rearrangement links TRBV4-1 to TRBJ2-1; 9 bases match TRBD1. Sequenced: peripheral blood. The TCR sequence derives from a man in his 60s with acute or convalescent COVID-19. The DNA for the CDR3 is TGCGCCAGCAGCCCGCTGACAGGGGGCTCCTACAATGAGCAGTTCTTC. As protein: CASSPLTGGSYNEQFF.